These T cell receptor beta chains were read from a single sample in a study of blood T cell repertoires in COVID-19. Method: immunoSEQ multiplex PCR; TCRdb's copy keeps in-frame clones and lacks some. Among about 38,000 clones listed, about 85% were seen once. The specimen sequenced was peripheral blood. The receptors were gathered from a man in his forties or fifties with active COVID-19. The CDR3 runs from the conserved cysteine through the conserved F or W. Fields, in order: clone size, D gene, J gene, V gene, CDR3 protein, CDR3 DNA. D genes are given only for firm matches. Rows give clone size only sometimes, using once, few, many, or a class for an expanded clone.

.,.,TRBJ1-2,TRBV3-1/TRBV3-2,CASSLGGDYGYTF,TGTGCCAGCAGCCTGGGGGGGGACTATGGCTACACCTTC
.,.,TRBJ2-7,TRBV5-4,CASSLNREGEQYF,TGTGCCAGCAGCTTGAACAGGGAGGGCGAGCAGTACTTC
.,TRBD2,TRBJ2-3,TRBV5-1,CASSLGLAGFTDTQYF,TGCGCCAGCAGCCTCGGACTAGCGGGGTTCACAGATACGCAGTATTTT
.,TRBD2,TRBJ2-5,TRBV6-5,CASSPWRGGSETQYF,TGTGCCAGCAGCCCGTGGCGGGGGGGTTCGGAGACCCAGTACTTC
.,.,TRBJ1-1,TRBV6-1,CASSESRGAFF,TGTGCCAGCAGTGAGAGCCGCGGAGCTTTCTTT
.,.,TRBJ2-3,TRBV6-1,CASSEGWARGTDTQYF,TGTGCCAGCAGCGAAGGGTGGGCCAGGGGCACAGATACGCAGTATTTT
few,.,TRBJ2-7,TRBV6-1,CASSEAVGAPGEQYF,TGTGCCAGCAGTGAAGCAGTCGGTGCGCCGGGGGAGCAGTACTTC
.,.,TRBJ1-2,TRBV4-3,CASSQAGPHGYTF,TGCGCCAGCAGCCAAGCTGGGCCTCACGGCTACACCTTC
.,.,TRBJ2-6,TRBV5-4,CASSSFASSGANVLTF,TGTGCCAGCAGCTCGTTTGCTAGCTCTGGGGCCAACGTCCTGACTTTC
.,.,TRBJ1-2,TRBV27,CASRPGGSYGYTF,TGTGCCAGCAGGCCAGGAGGAAGCTATGGCTACACCTTC
.,TRBD1,TRBJ1-5,TRBV6-2/TRBV6-3,CASSPLQGWRPSNQPQHF,TGTGCCAGCAGTCCCCTACAGGGGTGGAGGCCTAGCAATCAGCCCCAGCATTTT
.,.,TRBJ1-2,TRBV5-6,CASSLHRRGGYTF,TGTGCCAGCAGCTTGCACAGGCGGGGTGGCTACACCTTC
.,.,TRBJ2-5,TRBV11-2,CASSPTGETQYF,TGTGCCAGCAGCCCCACGGGAGAGACCCAGTACTTC
.,TRBD1,TRBJ1-6,TRBV28,CASSSIQGANSPLHF,TGTGCCAGCAGTTCCATACAGGGGGCGAATTCACCCCTCCACTTT
.,TRBD2,TRBJ2-4,TRBV7-2,CASSLAVRAGGINIQYF,TGTGCCAGCAGCTTAGCTGTTAGGGCGGGGGGAATAAACATTCAGTACTTC
once,TRBD2,TRBJ2-5,TRBV24-1,CATSARGGLAGLETQYF,TGTGCCACCAGTGCCCGCGGAGGACTAGCGGGGTTAGAGACCCAGTACTTC
.,.,TRBJ2-7,TRBV28,CASSFYYEQYF,TGTGCCAGCAGTTTTTATTACGAGCAGTACTTC
.,.,TRBJ1-3,TRBV7-9,CASSLGRRSGNTIYF,TGTGCCAGCAGCTTAGGCAGGCGCTCTGGAAACACCATATATTTT
few,.,TRBJ1-5,TRBV19,CASSFTGTQPQHF,TGTGCCAGTAGTTTCACAGGGACCCAGCCCCAGCATTTT
few,.,TRBJ2-7,TRBV6-5,CATRPRRGREQYF,TGTGCCACCAGGCCCAGGAGGGGGCGGGAGCAGTACTTC
.,.,TRBJ2-7,TRBV19,CASSIGGASSYEQYF,TGTGCCAGTAGTATAGGAGGAGCTAGCTCCTACGAGCAGTACTTC
.,.,TRBJ2-5,TRBV9,CASSELPGQETQYF,TGTGCCAGCAGCGAACTTCCGGGGCAAGAGACCCAGTACTTC
.,.,TRBJ2-5,TRBV7-2,CASSFQTGQETQYF,TGTGCCAGCAGCTTTCAGACAGGCCAAGAGACCCAGTACTTC
.,TRBD1,TRBJ1-5,TRBV9,CASSSQGDGNQPQHF,TGTGCCAGCAGCTCTCAGGGGGACGGCAATCAGCCCCAGCATTTT
.,TRBD2,TRBJ2-2,TRBV6-4,CASSGTTNTGELFF,TGTGCCAGCTCCGGGACTACGAACACCGGGGAGCTGTTTTTT
.,.,TRBJ2-7,TRBV27,CASSLAGSSYEQYF,TGTGCCAGCAGTTTAGCGGGGTCCAGCTACGAGCAGTACTTC
.,.,TRBJ2-1,TRBV27,CASSFYNEQFF,TGTGCCAGCAGCTTCTACAATGAGCAGTTCTTC
.,.,TRBJ2-7,TRBV6-6,CASSPAGGAREQYF,TGTGCCAGCAGCCCGGCTGGGGGGGCTAGGGAGCAGTACTTC
.,TRBD1,TRBJ1-6,TRBV10-3,CAIGTGGFSPLHF,TGTGCCATTGGGACAGGGGGTTTTTCACCCCTCCACTTT
once,TRBD1,TRBJ2-6,TRBV14,CASSRQGSSGANVLTF,TGTGCCAGCAGCCGACAGGGGAGCTCTGGGGCCAACGTCCTGACTTTC
.,TRBD2,TRBJ2-3,TRBV10-1,CASPGLAGGPDTQYF,TGCGCCAGCCCTGGGTTAGCGGGGGGCCCCGATACGCAGTATTTT
.,.,TRBJ1-2,TRBV9,CASGVNPGHLYGYTF,TGTGCCAGCGGAGTAAATCCGGGACACCTCTATGGCTACACCTTC
once,TRBD2,TRBJ2-1,TRBV6-4,CASSERGGSYNEQFF,TGTGCCAGCAGTGAGCGGGGGGGCTCCTACAATGAGCAGTTCTTC
.,.,TRBJ2-7,TRBV6-5,CASSPGQTSWEQYF,TGTGCCAGCAGCCCAGGACAGACTTCGTGGGAGCAGTACTTC
.,TRBD2,TRBJ2-5,TRBV12-5,CASGLARLAGNGETQYF,TGTGCTAGTGGTTTGGCCCGACTAGCGGGCAATGGAGAGACCCAGTACTTC
.,TRBD1,TRBJ1-4,TRBV7-9,CASSSRQGPREKLFF,TGTGCCAGCAGTTCTAGACAGGGGCCTCGGGAAAAACTGTTTTTT
.,.,TRBJ2-3,TRBV5-4,CASSLAGTDTQYF,TGTGCCAGCAGCTTGGCCGGGACAGATACGCAGTATTTT
.,.,TRBJ2-2,TRBV5-1,CASSSRDSFFLSTAQTGELFF,TGCGCCAGCAGCTCCCGGGACTCCTTCTTCCTATCGACCGCACAAACCGGGGAGCTGTTTTTT
.,.,TRBJ1-6,TRBV6-2/TRBV6-3,CASSSQGNSPLHF,TGTGCCAGCAGTTCTCAGGGGAATTCACCCCTCCACTTT
medium-sized,.,TRBJ2-1,TRBV13,CASSIGTPSYNEQFF,TGTGCCAGCAGCATTGGGACTCCCTCCTACAATGAGCAGTTCTTC
.,.,TRBJ1-2,TRBV2,CASSGRDYGYTF,TGTGCCAGCAGTGGTCGGGACTATGGCTACACCTTC
.,.,TRBJ1-5,TRBV15,CATSRGRGESVPQHF,TGTGCCACCAGCAGAGGTCGCGGTGAGAGTGTGCCCCAGCATTTT
few,.,TRBJ1-1,TRBV27,CASSFGTLNTEAFF,TGTGCCAGCAGTTTCGGGACACTAAACACTGAAGCTTTCTTT
.,.,TRBJ1-1,TRBV3-1/TRBV3-2,CASSLRPTGGNTEAFF,TGTGCCAGCAGCCTCCGTCCGACGGGTGGAAACACTGAAGCTTTCTTT
few,TRBD2,TRBJ2-2,TRBV6-6,CASSYHVGGAGELFF,TGTGCCAGCAGTTACCATGTCGGGGGGGCCGGGGAGCTGTTTTTT
.,TRBD2,TRBJ2-3,TRBV27,CASSLGRVLAGACTDTQYF,TGTGCCAGCAGTTTAGGGAGGGTCCTAGCGGGGGCCTGCACAGATACGCAGTATTTT
.,TRBD1,TRBJ2-3,TRBV19,CASSIGGQGADTQYF,TGTGCCAGTAGTATTGGTGGACAGGGGGCAGATACGCAGTATTTT
.,.,TRBJ1-3,TRBV28,CASSSQAGNTIYF,TGTGCCAGCAGTTCCCAGGCTGGAAACACCATATATTTT
.,TRBD1,TRBJ2-7,TRBV6-2/TRBV6-3,CASSSTGELHEQYF,TGTGCCAGCAGTTCGACAGGGGAGCTCCACGAGCAGTACTTC
.,.,TRBJ1-2,TRBV3-1/TRBV3-2,CASSLGDGAYGYTF,TGTGCCAGCAGCCTGGGTGATGGGGCGTATGGCTACACCTTC
.,TRBD2,TRBJ2-4,TRBV9,CASSEGTSGSLAKNIQYF,TGTGCCAGCAGCGAGGGGACTAGCGGGTCTTTAGCCAAAAACATTCAGTACTTC
.,TRBD1,TRBJ1-5,TRBV4-3,CASSHGQGAQPQHF,TGCGCCAGCAGCCACGGACAGGGAGCTCAGCCCCAGCATTTT
.,.,TRBJ2-2,TRBV6-5,CASSYSGAGTGELFF,TGTGCCAGCAGTTACTCGGGGGCGGGCACCGGGGAGCTGTTTTTT